The 15 T cell receptor beta chains given below trace back to one sample, sequenced in a study of cytotoxic CD8 clonotypes in ibrutinib-treated CLL. Data came from immunoSEQ multiplex PCR; TCRdb stores just in-frame clones and leaves some out. Among roughly 300,000 clones listed, around 77% were seen once. Sequenced here: PBMCs, sampled at disease progression, from a patient treated with ibrutinib. The receptors derive from a human donor with chronic lymphocytic leukemia.

The chain links TRBV7-2 to TRBJ2-7; tentative D call: TRBD2 (5 bases). Germline assignment: CDR1 SGHTA and CDR2 FQGNSA. There are 14 residues in the CDR3. The V and J ends lost 3 bases and 5 bases respectively, with 14 bases between them. Written as DNA, the CDR3 is TGTGCCAGCAGCTTCAAGGGAGCCCTGAACGAGCAGTACTTC. Translated, it gives CASSFKGALNEQYF.

The chain combines TRBV7-9 with TRBJ1-2, with 8 bases matching TRBD1. Germline trimming cut 5 bases from V and 2 bases from J; bases unmatched to any gene: 7. The length of the CDR3 is 15 residues. The germline V gene encodes CDR1 SEHNR and CDR2 FQNEAQ (reference sequence). The CDR3: CASSIPDRVNYGYTF. The CDR3 nucleotides read TGTGCCAGCAGCATCCCGGACAGGGTCAACTATGGCTACACCTTC. The full variable domain, with the rest looked up from reference TRBV7-9 and TRBJ1-2, is DTGVSQNPRHKITKRGQNVTFRCDPISEHNRLYWYRQTLGQGPEFLTYFQNEAQLEKSRLLSDRFSAERPKGSFSTLEIQRTEQGDSAMYLCASSIPDRVNYGYTFGSGTRLTVV.

This clone was seen a single time. The genes are TRBV2 and TRBJ2-7, with 13 bases lining up with TRBD2. The CDR3 contains 15 residues. The germline V gene encodes CDR1 SNHLY and CDR2 FYNNEI. After removal of 3 bases from V and 3 bases from J, the junction contained 2 bases not matched to a gene. Here the CDR3 DNA reads TGTGCCAGCAGTGAGGGACTAGCGGGGCACTACGAGCAGTACTTC. Translated, it gives CASSEGLAGHYEQYF. The whole variable domain, remainder taken from reference TRBV2 and TRBJ2-7, is EPEVTQTPSHQVTQMGQEVILRCVPISNHLYFYWYRQILGQKVEFLVSFYNNEISEKSEIFDDQFSVERPDGSNFTLKIRSTKLEDSAMYFCASSEGLAGHYEQYFGPGTRLTVT.

The gene calls are TRBV7-2 and TRBJ1-5; 7 bases fit TRBD1. CDR1 and CDR2 from the germline V gene are SGHTA and FQGNSA. The CDR3 loop spans 19 amino acids. The V and J ends lost 3 bases and 7 bases, in that order; junction bases with no gene match: 21. The CDR3 DNA is TGTGCCAGCAGCTTTCGAAGAACAGGGGCAAAGGGGCGAGAACAGCCCCAGCATTTT. Translated, it gives CASSFRRTGAKGREQPQHF.

This chain connects TRBV7-9 to TRBJ2-1; possibly TRBD2 for D (7 bases). The ends were cut back, 5 bases at V and 7 bases at J, with 18 bases in the middle. Germline CDR1 and CDR2: SEHNR and FQNEAQ (reference sequence). The CDR3 is made up of 15 amino acids. CDR3: CASSPLGGPKNEQFF. For the CDR3, the DNA is TGTGCCAGCAGCCCGTTGGGGGGGCCGAAGAATGAGCAGTTCTTC. Full variable domain (rest looked up from reference TRBV7-9 and TRBJ2-1): DTGVSQNPRHKITKRGQNVTFRCDPISEHNRLYWYRQTLGQGPEFLTYFQNEAQLEKSRLLSDRFSAERPKGSFSTLEIQRTEQGDSAMYLCASSPLGGPKNEQFFGPGTRLTVL.

DNA of the CDR3: TGTGCCAGCAGTGCCTGGGATGAGCAGTTCTTC. Translating it yields CASSAWDEQFF. The chain carries TRBV2 and TRBJ2-1; D uncertain. Trimming removed 4 bases at V and 8 bases at J, with 6 bases between. The CDR3 runs to 11 residues. The germline CDR1 and CDR2 sequences are SNHLY and FYNNEI.

The chain is built from TRBV18 and TRBJ2-1; tentatively, D is TRBD1 (7 bases). The CDR3 totals 14 residues. Trimming took off 4 bases at V and 7 bases at J, with 14 bases between the two ends. Germline loops: CDR1 KGHSH, CDR2 LQKENI. The CDR3 bases are TGTGCCAGCTCACAAAGGGCAGGGGGGAATGAGCAGTTCTTC. This gives the protein CASSQRAGGNEQFF.

This chain uses TRBV7-9 with TRBJ2-1; D remains ambiguous. This CDR3 spans 12 amino acids. V was shortened by 5 bases and J by 6 bases, with 8 bases between the two germline ends. CDR1 is SEHNR, CDR2 FQNEAQ, per germline (reference sequence). The CDR3, as DNA: TGTGCCAGCAGCCGACTTCGCAATGAGCAGTTCTTC. This gives the protein CASSRLRNEQFF.

This chain connects TRBV28 to TRBJ2-7; tentative D call: TRBD2 (6 bases). CDR1 and CDR2 (germline): MDHEN, SYDVKM. CDR3 length: 13 amino acids. V was shortened by 7 bases and J by 3 bases, with 13 bases between the two germline ends. This chain's CDR3 is CASKRDSIYEQYF. In nucleotides, the CDR3 is TGTGCCAGCAAACGGGACTCCATCTACGAGCAGTACTTC. Using reference TRBV28 and TRBJ2-7 for the parts outside the CDR3, the full variable domain is DVKVTQSSRYLVKRTGEKVFLECVQDMDHENMFWYRQDPGLGLRLIYFSYDVKMKEKGDIPEGYSVSREKKERFSLILESASTNQTSMYLCASKRDSIYEQYFGPGTRLTVT.

The chain recombines TRBV5-1 with TRBJ2-3; a weak D match, TRBD2 (6 bases). The germline CDR1 and CDR2 sequences are SGHRS and YFSETQ. The CDR3 length is 14 residues. Trimming removed 4 bases from V and 6 bases from J, with 15 bases in between. CDR3 in amino acids: CASSLGLGEDTQYF. The CDR3 DNA is TGCGCCAGCAGCCTGGGACTTGGGGAGGATACGCAGTATTTT.

The DNA for the CDR3 is TGCAGCCACATGGGGTTTGTCGGGACCCAGTACTTC. This encodes CSHMGFVGTQYF. The rearrangement uses TRBV29-1 and TRBJ2-5; no definite D call. V was shortened by 8 bases and J by 7 bases, with 17 bases between the two germline ends. Germline CDR1 reads SQVTM; CDR2 reads ANQGSEA. The CDR3 contains 12 residues.

This sequence joins TRBV7-2 and TRBJ2-7; maybe TRBD1 (6 bases). The germline V and J ends were trimmed by 0 bases and 3 bases, with 12 bases remaining between them. Germline CDR1 SGHTA, CDR2 FQGNSA. There are 15 residues in the CDR3. Written as DNA, the CDR3 is TGTGCCAGCAGCTTAGCTAGGGACACCTACTACGAGCAGTACTTC. This encodes CASSLARDTYYEQYF.

This clone was picked up one time. The chain carries TRBV29-1 and TRBJ2-4; D is uncertain. Germline V gene sequence: CDR1 SQVTM, CDR2 ANQGSEA. The CDR3 runs 14 residues. Trimming left V 6 bases short and J 0 bases short, with 12 bases between. CDR3 sequence: CSVAGRLAKNIQYF. CDR3 sequence (DNA): TGCAGCGTCGCCGGACGTCTAGCCAAAAACATTCAGTACTTC.

The chain uses TRBV11-2 and TRBJ1-2, with TRBD1 as a possible D gene (5 bases). Per germline, CDR1 SGHAT and CDR2 FQNNGV. This CDR3 contains 12 residues. V lost 1 base and J 8 bases, leaving 8 bases between the germline ends. CDR3 sequence reads: CASSLGGRGYTF. CDR3 sequence (DNA): TGTGCCAGCAGCTTAGGGGGGAGGGGCTACACCTTC.

V is TRBV6-5 and J is TRBJ2-1; D possibly uses TRBD1 or TRBD2 (6 bases each). This CDR3 has 16 residues. V lost 0 bases and J 6 bases, leaving 15 bases between the germline ends. Looked up from germline, CDR1 is MNHEY and CDR2 is SVGAGI. This CDR3 is CASSYSTGGVLNEQFF. The CDR3 DNA reads TGTGCCAGCAGTTACTCGACCGGGGGCGTTCTCAATGAGCAGTTCTTC.